The 14 T cell receptor beta chains below all came from one sample that was sequenced in a study of blood T cell repertoires in COVID-19. Produced via immunoSEQ multiplex PCR; TCRdb's table is partial and in-frame only. The data contain about 110,000 clones, just over 70% of them seen just once; the ten biggest clones take up more than 1.5%. The sequencing sample was made of peripheral blood. All receptors come from a woman in her thirties or forties with acute or convalescent COVID-19.

V and J are TRBV9 and TRBJ1-6; 10 bases align to TRBD1. Germline V gene data show CDR1 as SGDLS and CDR2 as YYNGEE. J gave up 10 bases and V 0 bases, and 4 bases lay outside the gene matches. The CDR3 length is 15 residues. As DNA, the CDR3 is TGTGCCAGCAGCGTAGGACAGGGGGCAAACTCACCCCTCCACTTT. Its translation: CASSVGQGANSPLHF.

The chain couples TRBV27 to TRBJ2-2, with 7 bases fitting TRBD1. Trimming cost V 4 bases and J 4 bases; bases outside gene matches: 3. Germline V gene data show CDR1 as MNHEY and CDR2 as SMNVEV (reference sequence). The CDR3 is 14 amino acids. The CDR3 loop is CASSSRQGTGELFF. CDR3 nucleotide sequence: TGTGCCAGCAGTTCTCGACAGGGCACCGGGGAGCTGTTTTTT.

This clone was counted only a few times. The chain employs TRBV7-3 and TRBJ2-5, with D possibly being TRBD2 (5 bases). V was trimmed by 5 bases and J by 4 bases, leaving 17 bases between them. Germline assignment: CDR1 SGHTA and CDR2 FQGTGA. The CDR3 covers 15 residues. CDR3 sequence (DNA): TGTGCCAGCAGCCCAAGAGGCGGGTACGGAGAGACCCAGTACTTC. It codes for CASSPRGGYGETQYF. The variable domain in full, with the rest retrieved from reference TRBV7-3 and TRBJ2-5, is GAGVSQTPSNKVTEKGKYVELRCDPISGHTALYWYRQSLGQGPEFLIYFQGTGAADDSGLPNDRFFAVRPEGSVSTLKIQRTERGDSAVYLCASSPRGGYGETQYFGPGTRLLVL.

The rearrangement joins TRBV5-1 to TRBJ1-1; possible D gene TRBD1, 5 bases. Trimming pared 2 bases from V and 1 base from J, leaving 12 bases between. Germline lookup yields CDR1 SGHRS and CDR2 YFSETQ. The CDR3 has 15 residues. CDR3 protein: CASSFPPGENTEAFF. CDR3 sequence (DNA): TGCGCCAGCAGCTTTCCCCCGGGGGAGAACACTGAAGCTTTCTTT.

This sequence joins TRBV4-3 and TRBJ2-2, with 10 bases fitting TRBD1. Germline V gives CDR1 LGHNA, CDR2 YSLEER. Trimming took 4 bases from V and 6 from J; bases not matched to a gene: 8. The length of the CDR3 is 16 residues. CDR3 sequence: CASSPGRDRGPGELFF. The CDR3 DNA is TGCGCCAGCAGCCCCGGCCGGGACAGGGGCCCCGGGGAGCTGTTTTTT.

This chain uses TRBV15 with TRBJ1-4; the D gene is possibly TRBD1 (5 bases). CDR1 and CDR2 from the germline V gene are LNHNV and YYDKDF (reference sequence). V lost 2 bases and J lost 3, with 13 bases in between. CDR3 length equals 16 residues. The CDR3 reads CATSRSWGAANEKLFF. DNA of the CDR3: TGTGCCACCAGCAGATCGTGGGGCGCGGCTAATGAAAAACTGTTTTTT.

The rearrangement links TRBV4-1 to TRBJ2-3; D possibly corresponds to TRBD2 (7 bases). Germline loops: CDR1 MGHRA, CDR2 YSYEKL. The CDR3 totals 17 residues. V lost 4 bases and J 1 base, leaving 18 bases between the germline ends. The DNA of the CDR3 is TGCGCCAGCAGCCCCCCGCTCGGGGGGCGCCGCACAGATACGCAGTATTTT. It specifies CASSPPLGGRRTDTQYF.

The chain recombines TRBV6-6 with TRBJ2-7; TRBD2 aligns across 9 bases. The length of the CDR3 is 12 residues. Germline V gives CDR1 MNHNY, CDR2 SVGAGI (reference sequence). The CDR3 loop reads CATLAGNYEQYF. The CDR3 nucleotides are TGTGCGACCCTAGCGGGAAACTACGAGCAGTACTTC.

The chain couples TRBV7-6 to TRBJ2-7, with 7 bases identical to TRBD1. With V trimmed by 5 bases and J by 2 bases, 12 bases remained unmatched. This CDR3 is built from 16 residues. Germline V gene lookup returns CDR1 SGHVS and CDR2 FNYEAQ. DNA of the CDR3: TGTGCCAGCAGCCAATACCCCCCTGGGACAGCCTACGAGCAGTACTTC. Translating it yields CASSQYPPGTAYEQYF.

This clone was seen once. The V gene is TRBV7-2, the J gene TRBJ2-7, with D possibly matching TRBD2 (5 bases). Looked up from germline, CDR1 is SGHTA and CDR2 is FQGNSA. The V and J ends lost 5 bases and 0 bases respectively, with 14 bases between them. The CDR3 sequence is 15 residues long. Here the CDR3 reads CASSPGLTNSYEQYF. The CDR3 DNA is TGTGCCAGCAGCCCAGGACTTACCAACTCCTACGAGCAGTACTTC.

This rearrangement joins TRBV5-1 to TRBJ1-1; 8 positions agree with TRBD1. Germline trimming cut 3 bases from V and 6 bases from J; bases unmatched to any gene: 7. The CDR3 extends over 14 amino acids. The germline V gene encodes CDR1 SGHRS and CDR2 YFSETQ. Written as DNA, the CDR3 is TGCGCCAGCAGCTCACTACAGGGGGTAGCTGAAGCTTTCTTT. Translation gives CASSSLQGVAEAFF. Full variable domain (remainder filled in from reference TRBV5-1 and TRBJ1-1): KAGVTQTPRYLIKTRGQQVTLSCSPISGHRSVSWYQQTPGQGLQFLFEYFSETQRNKGNFPGRFSGRQFSNSRSEMNVSTLELGDSALYLCASSSLQGVAEAFFGQGTRLTVV.

This clone was seen a few times. This chain connects TRBV2 to TRBJ2-5; the D gene is possibly TRBD1 (6 bases). The CDR3 length is 15 residues. The V gene lost 2 bases and the J gene lost 6 bases, with 16 bases spanning the gap. The germline CDR1 and CDR2 sequences are SNHLY and FYNNEI. The CDR3 coding sequence is TGTGCCAGCAGTGAATGGCCGACAGGCGTTAAGACCCAGTACTTC. Translating gives CASSEWPTGVKTQYF. The full variable domain, rest sourced from reference TRBV2 and TRBJ2-5, is EPEVTQTPSHQVTQMGQEVILRCVPISNHLYFYWYRQILGQKVEFLVSFYNNEISEKSEIFDDQFSVERPDGSNFTLKIRSTKLEDSAMYFCASSEWPTGVKTQYFGPGTRLLVL.

The rearrangement joins TRBV6-5 to TRBJ2-1, with 14 nucleotides matching TRBD2. Trimming cost V 0 bases and J 7 bases; bases outside gene matches: 2. Germline lookup yields CDR1 MNHEY and CDR2 SVGAGI. The CDR3 is 16 amino acids. As DNA, the CDR3 is TGTGCCAGCAGTTACTCGTGGACTAGCGGGGGGAATGAGCAGTTCTTC. Translation gives CASSYSWTSGGNEQFF.

This clone was recorded once. This chain uses TRBV19 with TRBJ2-1, with 11 bases fitting TRBD1. Germline CDR1 reads LNHDA; CDR2 reads SQIVND (reference sequence). With 3 bases clipped from V and 7 bases from J, the junction kept 11 bases outside the gene matches. This CDR3 has 17 amino acids. The CDR3 coding sequence is TGTGCCAGTAGTATCCCCCGTGAGGACAGGGGGCGGAATGAGCAGTTCTTC. As protein: CASSIPREDRGRNEQFF.